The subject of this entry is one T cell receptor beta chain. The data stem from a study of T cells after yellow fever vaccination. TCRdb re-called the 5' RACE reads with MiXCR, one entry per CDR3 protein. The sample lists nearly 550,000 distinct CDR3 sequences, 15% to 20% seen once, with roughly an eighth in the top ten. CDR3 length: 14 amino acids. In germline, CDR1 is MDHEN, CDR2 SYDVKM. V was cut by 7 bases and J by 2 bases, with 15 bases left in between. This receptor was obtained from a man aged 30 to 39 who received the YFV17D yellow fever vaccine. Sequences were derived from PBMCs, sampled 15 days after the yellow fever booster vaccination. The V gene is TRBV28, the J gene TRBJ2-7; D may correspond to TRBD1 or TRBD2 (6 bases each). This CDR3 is CASIRGQAPYEQYF. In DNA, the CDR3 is TGTGCCAGCATCCGGGGGCAGGCTCCCTACGAGCAGTACTTC.